The clone carrying this TCR beta chain was counted only a few times. Its antigen is currently unknown. A much more abundant neighbour one base away suggests this may be a read error. This sample's RNA came from whole unsorted tissue. The normal lung tissue was taken more than 3 cm from the tumor edge. Between August and November 2014, newly diagnosed, chemotherapy-naive lung cancer patients underwent thoracic surgery in China. These data belong to a study of tumor and adjacent non-tumor tissue in lung cancer. Broader study findings: Normal lung showed higher cumulative top 100 clone frequency than tumor.

The library came from three nested PCR rounds adapted from ARM-PCR protocols. TCRdb reprocessed the multiplex PCR reads via MiXCR and lists one record per CDR3 protein. The repertoire holds more than 55,000 distinct CDR3 sequences, with about 77% as singletons. The sequenced sample consisted of distant non-tumor lung tissue. This sequence originates from a man in his sixties with non-small cell lung cancer.

The CDR3: CAISEGSGRRYERYF. The CDR3 DNA is TGTGCCATCAGTGAGGGTAGCGGGAGGAGGTACGAGCGGTACTTC. This chain connects TRBV10-3 to TRBJ2-7; 10 nucleotides align to TRBD2. Germline V lookup: CDR1 ENHRY, CDR2 SYGVKD. The CDR3 has 15 residues.